This T cell receptor beta chain was captured in a study of identical twins. General observations from the study: Partial confounding of zero-insertion analyses by invariant MAIT and iNKT cells was possible.

TCRdb analysed the 5' RACE reads with MiXCR anew, one entry per CDR3 protein. Of roughly 540,000 distinct CDR3 sequences in the sample, 20% to 25% were seen once. This clonotype was observed a handful of times. Its antigen is not known. The sample also formed part of further work on T cells expressing NK-cell markers. That paper adds: Once again these clonotypes came out on top in the CD3+CD56-NKG2C+ fraction of several donors.

This TCR was sampled from a woman between 18 and 29 years old in good health. The sequenced sample was CD4+ T cells sorted from blood.

CDR3 sequence: CASRGTSGIYEQYF. The CDR3 coding sequence is TGTGCCAGCAGAGGGACTAGCGGAATCTACGAGCAGTACTTC. This sequence joins TRBV6-1 and TRBJ2-7, with TRBD2 matching 11 bases. CDR3 length equals 14 residues. V shed 6 bases and J 3 bases; nucleotides not matched to a gene: 4. Per germline, CDR1 MNHNS and CDR2 SASEGT.